The rows below give T cell receptor beta chains drawn from one sample of a study of T cell responses to AZD1222 COVID-19 vaccine. TCRdb's copy holds only in-frame clones and misses some; the assay was immunoSEQ multiplex PCR. The sample has 150,000 to 200,000 clones, approximately 87% seen once. The sample was peripheral blood, taken on day 0 of MenACWY control vaccination. Every receptor here comes from an adult in good health. Each CDR3 is given with its conserved first and last residue. A D gene is named only where the DNA matches it firmly. Size is stated for part of the rows, as once, few or many counts, or as a class when the clone is expanded.

clone_size,d_call,j_call,v_call,cdr3_aa,cdr3_nt
few,NA,TRBJ1-1,TRBV6-1,CASSEVGTGTAGVFF,NA
NA,TRBD1,TRBJ1-2,TRBV5-1,CASQGQGDGYTF,TGCGCCAGCCAGGGACAGGGAGATGGCTACACCTTC
NA,TRBD2,TRBJ2-1,TRBV30,CAWHLAGGSYNEQFF,TGTGCCTGGCATCTAGCGGGGGGCTCCTACAATGAGCAGTTCTTC
NA,TRBD2,TRBJ2-5,TRBV9,CASSASGRAGETQYF,TGTGCCAGCAGCGCTAGCGGGAGGGCCGGGGAGACCCAGTACTTC
NA,NA,TRBJ1-2,TRBV3-1/TRBV3-2,CASKEEGTNGYTF,TGTGCCAGCAAGGAGGAGGGAACGAATGGCTACACCTTC
NA,NA,TRBJ1-2,TRBV24-1,CATPRDSYGYTF,TGTGCCACCCCCAGGGATTCCTATGGCTACACCTTC
NA,TRBD1,TRBJ1-2,TRBV7-8,CASSPRDSISYGYTF,TGTGCCAGCAGCCCCCGGGACAGCATTTCCTATGGCTACACCTTC
NA,NA,TRBJ2-1,TRBV30,CAWSVGQGRNEQFF,TGTGCCTGGAGTGTCGGCCAGGGACGCAATGAGCAGTTCTTC
NA,NA,TRBJ2-2,TRBV18,CASSPTRNPPGELFF,TGTGCCAGCTCACCGACCCGAAACCCTCCCGGGGAGCTGTTTTTT
NA,NA,TRBJ2-7,TRBV27,CASSHNYEQYF,TGTGCCAGCAGTCACAACTACGAGCAGTACTTC
NA,TRBD1,TRBJ1-5,TRBV7-2,CASSSSSGQANQPQHF,TGTGCCAGCAGCTCCTCGTCCGGACAGGCCAATCAGCCCCAGCATTTT
NA,NA,TRBJ1-1,TRBV5-1,CASSLEGAGTEAFF,TGCGCCAGCAGCCTGGAGGGAGCGGGGACTGAAGCTTTCTTT
NA,NA,TRBJ2-1,TRBV24-1,CATGTGALHEQFF,TGTGCCACCGGAACGGGGGCCCTACATGAGCAGTTCTTC
NA,TRBD1,TRBJ2-6,TRBV15,CATSRSGTGGFTGANVLTF,TGTGCCACCAGCAGATCAGGGACAGGGGGCTTTACTGGGGCCAACGTCCTGACTTTC
NA,NA,TRBJ2-7,TRBV11-1,CASSLSVVSYEQYF,TGTGCCAGCAGCTTATCCGTGGTCTCCTACGAGCAGTACTTC
once,NA,TRBJ1-3,TRBV28,CASSFPTVAGNTIYF,TGTGCCAGCAGTTTTCCCACGGTGGCTGGAAACACCATATATTTT
NA,TRBD1,TRBJ2-7,TRBV5-6,CASSQTGVTYEQYF,TGTGCCAGCAGCCAGACAGGGGTGACCTACGAGCAGTACTTC
NA,NA,TRBJ1-2,TRBV30,CAWSLGGEVNGYTF,TGTGCCTGGAGTCTGGGAGGGGAAGTTAATGGCTACACCTTC
NA,NA,TRBJ1-1,TRBV3-1/TRBV3-2,CASSQVNSNTEAFF,TGTGCCAGCAGCCAAGTTAACAGTAACACTGAAGCTTTCTTT
NA,NA,TRBJ2-2,TRBV18,CASSQSQGTGELFF,TGTGCCAGCTCGCAAAGCCAGGGGACCGGGGAGCTGTTTTTT
NA,TRBD2,TRBJ2-1,TRBV6-5,CASSYLTSEGNNEQFF,TGTGCCAGCAGTTACCTGACTAGCGAGGGGAACAATGAGCAGTTCTTC
NA,TRBD2,TRBJ2-7,TRBV29-1,CSVRGLATFPSSYEQYF,TGCAGCGTTCGTGGACTAGCGACTTTCCCAAGCTCCTACGAGCAGTACTTC
NA,NA,TRBJ1-6,TRBV21-1,CASSKLRGGGPLHF,TGTGCCAGCAGCAAACTTCGTGGTGGGGGGCCCCTCCACTTT
NA,TRBD2,TRBJ2-7,TRBV6-5,CASSYSGLAGDEQYF,TGTGCCAGCAGTTACTCGGGACTAGCGGGAGACGAGCAGTACTTC
once,TRBD1,TRBJ1-2,TRBV5-1,CASSIPGQGNYGYTF,TGCGCCAGCAGCATTCCGGGACAGGGAAACTATGGCTACACCTTC
NA,NA,TRBJ1-6,TRBV2,CATGSNSPLHF,TGTGCCACCGGGAGTAATTCACCCCTCCACTTT
NA,NA,TRBJ1-4,TRBV30,CAWSVDRRNEKLFF,TGTGCCTGGAGTGTAGACAGGAGAAATGAAAAACTGTTTTTT
NA,NA,TRBJ1-1,TRBV7-9,CASSSENTEAFF,TGTGCCAGCAGCTCCGAGAACACTGAAGCTTTCTTT
NA,NA,TRBJ2-2,TRBV18,CASSPLGGSGRSNTGELFF,TGTGCCAGCTCACCACTGGGTGGGTCAGGCCGCTCGAACACCGGGGAGCTGTTTTTT
NA,TRBD1,TRBJ1-5,TRBV4-2,CASSTGGNSNQPQHF,TGTGCCAGCAGCACAGGGGGAAATAGCAATCAGCCCCAGCATTTT
NA,NA,TRBJ2-1,TRBV13,CASSSGGGGYGEQFF,TGTGCCAGCAGCTCCGGGGGAGGGGGGTACGGTGAGCAGTTCTTC
NA,TRBD1,TRBJ2-7,TRBV5-4,CASNRDRDEQYF,TGTGCCAGCAACAGGGACAGGGACGAGCAGTACTTC
NA,NA,TRBJ2-7,TRBV9,CASSVADRTYEQYF,TGTGCCAGCAGCGTAGCCGACAGGACCTACGAGCAGTACTTC
NA,TRBD2,TRBJ2-5,TRBV28,CASSLWASGGETQYF,TGTGCCAGCAGTTTATGGGCTAGCGGGGGAGAGACCCAGTACTTC
NA,NA,TRBJ2-5,TRBV18,CASSLMGRETQYF,TGTGCCAGCTCTCTAATGGGCAGAGAGACCCAGTACTTC
NA,TRBD2,TRBJ2-1,TRBV6-5,CASSRRTSGVLEQFF,TGTGCCAGCAGCCGGAGGACTAGCGGGGTCCTTGAGCAGTTCTTC
NA,NA,TRBJ1-5,TRBV12-3/TRBV12-4,CASHERSNQPQHF,TGTGCCAGCCATGAAAGGAGCAATCAGCCCCAGCATTTT
NA,TRBD1,TRBJ1-1,TRBV3-1/TRBV3-2,CASSPATGRNTEAFF,TGTGCCAGCAGCCCGGCGACAGGGCGGAACACTGAAGCTTTCTTT
NA,TRBD1,TRBJ1-4,TRBV19,CASSTIQGVNEKLFF,TGTGCCAGTAGTACCATACAGGGGGTGAATGAAAAACTGTTTTTT
NA,NA,TRBJ2-7,TRBV5-1,CASSPQGDYEQYF,TGCGCCAGCAGCCCACAAGGGGATTACGAGCAGTACTTC
NA,NA,TRBJ1-4,TRBV12-3/TRBV12-4,CASSPGGGEKLFF,TGTGCCAGCAGCCCCGGGGGAGGGGAAAAACTGTTTTTT
NA,NA,TRBJ2-3,TRBV24-1,CATSDSARDTDTQYF,TGTGCCACCAGTGATTCAGCGCGGGACACAGATACGCAGTATTTT
NA,TRBD1,TRBJ2-1,TRBV9,CASSQGVLNEQFF,TGTGCCAGCAGCCAGGGGGTTTTGAATGAGCAGTTCTTC
NA,NA,TRBJ2-1,TRBV5-4,CASSGENLFNEQFF,TGTGCCAGCAGCGGAGAGAACTTGTTCAATGAGCAGTTCTTC
NA,NA,TRBJ1-3,TRBV6-5,CASSYDSWGSGNTIYF,TGTGCCAGCAGTTACGACAGTTGGGGGTCCGGAAACACCATATATTTT
NA,TRBD2,TRBJ2-7,TRBV4-2,CASSQAGGSYEQYF,TGTGCCAGCAGCCAAGCGGGGGGCTCCTACGAGCAGTACTTC
NA,NA,TRBJ1-5,TRBV30,CAWGAGQPQHF,TGTGCCTGGGGGGCAGGTCAGCCCCAGCATTTT
NA,TRBD1,TRBJ2-3,TRBV15,CATSRDGTATDTQYF,TGTGCCACCAGCAGAGACGGGACAGCCACAGATACGCAGTATTTT
NA,TRBD1,TRBJ2-5,TRBV2,CASRQDRRETQYF,TGTGCCAGCAGACAGGACAGGAGAGAGACCCAGTACTTC
NA,NA,TRBJ2-3,TRBV10-3,CASRPGADTQYF,TGTGCCAGCAGACCGGGGGCAGATACGCAGTATTTT
NA,NA,TRBJ2-1,TRBV7-3,CASSLSPRDAEQFF,TGTGCCAGCAGCTTATCTCCCAGGGACGCCGAGCAGTTCTTC
NA,TRBD1,TRBJ2-5,TRBV12-3/TRBV12-4,CASRRQGTETQYF,TGTGCCAGCAGGCGACAGGGAACGGAGACCCAGTACTTC
NA,NA,TRBJ1-3,TRBV28,CASSPTGPSGNTIYF,TGTGCCAGCAGTCCTACAGGACCCTCTGGAAACACCATATATTTT
NA,TRBD2,TRBJ2-3,TRBV6-4,CASSDTAGGSDTQYF,TGTGCCAGCAGTGATACAGCGGGGGGATCAGATACGCAGTATTTT
NA,NA,TRBJ1-6,TRBV7-9,CASSPGDYNSPLHF,TGTGCCAGCAGCCCCGGGGACTATAATTCACCCCTCCACTTT
NA,TRBD1,TRBJ1-5,TRBV5-5,CASKDAVGQERSNQPQHF,TGTGCCAGCAAGGACGCCGTTGGACAGGAGCGAAGCAATCAGCCCCAGCATTTT
NA,NA,TRBJ1-2,TRBV2,CASSEVNYGYTF,TGTGCCAGCAGTGAGGTGAACTATGGCTACACCTTC
few,NA,TRBJ1-1,TRBV6-5,CASHQFMNTEAFF,TGTGCCAGCCATCAGTTCATGAACACTGAAGCTTTCTTT
NA,TRBD1,TRBJ2-7,TRBV4-1,CASSQDEADRGYEQYF,TGCGCCAGCAGCCAAGATGAGGCGGACAGGGGGTACGAGCAGTACTTC